This T cell receptor (beta chain) is drawn from a study of blood T cell repertoires in COVID-19. Looking at the study overall: From T cells, B-cell-depleted T cells, or PBMCs came the material, which was cDNA or gDNA.

Germline trimming cut 5 bases from V and 3 bases from J; bases unmatched to any gene: 12. This CDR3 spans 17 amino acids. Germline CDR1 is LNHNV and CDR2 is YYDKDF (reference sequence). Methods used by the authors: Estimates of nucleated cell counts were drawn from the amplification of reference gene primers. The repertoire was sequenced with immunoSEQ multiplex PCR; TCRdb's copy has only in-frame clones and lacks some. Clone size and V and J calls were adopted from that table, with D and trimming inferred from the DNA. The repertoire has 70,000 to 95,000 clones, more than 80% of them found once; the top ten carry 10% to 15%.

This chain uses TRBV15 with TRBJ1-4; TRBD1 agrees at 7 bases. The sequencing input was peripheral blood. The source is a human donor in a cohort sampled during active COVID-19. The CDR3, as DNA: TGTGCCACCAGCTTTAAAACGAGGGGGCCATCTAATGAAAAACTGTTTTTT. Its protein is CATSFKTRGPSNEKLFF. Based on the CDR3 plus reference TRBV15 and TRBJ1-4, the full variable domain is DAMVIQNPRYQVTQFGKPVTLSCSQTLNHNVMYWYQQKSSQAPKLLFHYYDKDFNNEADTPDNFQSRRPNTSFCFLDIRSPGLGDTAMYLCATSFKTRGPSNEKLFFGSGTQLSVL.